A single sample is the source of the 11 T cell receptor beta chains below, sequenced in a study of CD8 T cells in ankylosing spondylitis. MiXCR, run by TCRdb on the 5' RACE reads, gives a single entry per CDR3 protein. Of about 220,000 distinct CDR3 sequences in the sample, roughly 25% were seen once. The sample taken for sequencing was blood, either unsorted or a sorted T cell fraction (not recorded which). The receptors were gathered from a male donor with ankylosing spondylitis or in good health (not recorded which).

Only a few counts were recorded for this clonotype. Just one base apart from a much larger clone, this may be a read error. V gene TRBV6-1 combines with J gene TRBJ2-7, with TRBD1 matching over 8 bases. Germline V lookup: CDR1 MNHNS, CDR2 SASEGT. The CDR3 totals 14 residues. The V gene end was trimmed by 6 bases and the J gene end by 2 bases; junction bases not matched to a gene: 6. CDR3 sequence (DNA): TGTGCCAGCAGAACCGGGACAGGAGCCTACGAGCAGTACTTC. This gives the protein CASRTGTGAYEQYF.

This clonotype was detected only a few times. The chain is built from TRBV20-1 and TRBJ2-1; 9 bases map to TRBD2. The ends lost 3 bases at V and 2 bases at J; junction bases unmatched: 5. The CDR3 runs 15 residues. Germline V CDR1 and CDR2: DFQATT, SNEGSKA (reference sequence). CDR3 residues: CSARVTSGPYNEQFF. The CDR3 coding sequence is TGCAGTGCTAGGGTGACTAGCGGCCCCTACAATGAGCAGTTCTTC.

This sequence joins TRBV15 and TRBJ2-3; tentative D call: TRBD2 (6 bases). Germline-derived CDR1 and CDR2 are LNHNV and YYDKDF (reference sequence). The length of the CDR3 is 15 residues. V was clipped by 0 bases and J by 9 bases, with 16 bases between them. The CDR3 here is CATSRDSGGQHTQYF. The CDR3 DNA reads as TGTGCCACCAGCAGAGATAGCGGAGGCCAACACACGCAGTATTTT.

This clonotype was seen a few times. CDR3 in DNA: TGCAGCACCTATACAGGGACAGGGGATTCGCAGTATTTT. This encodes CSTYTGTGDSQYF. This chain links TRBV29-1 with TRBJ2-3; TRBD1 matches at 10 bases. The CDR3 spans 13 residues. Germline lookup yields CDR1 SQVTM and CDR2 ANQGSEA. Unmatched junction bases numbered 12, after V lost 8 bases and J lost 10 bases.

The CDR3 DNA reads as TGCAGTGCTAGAGATAGGAGCGGGTTCTACAATGAGCAGTTCTTC. Its protein product is CSARDRSGFYNEQFF. The chain uses TRBV20-1 and TRBJ2-1; tentatively, D is TRBD2 (6 bases). The V end was cut by 0 bases, the J end by 3 bases, with 12 bases between. This CDR3 has 15 amino acids. Germline V gene lookup returns CDR1 DFQATT and CDR2 SNEGSKA (reference sequence).

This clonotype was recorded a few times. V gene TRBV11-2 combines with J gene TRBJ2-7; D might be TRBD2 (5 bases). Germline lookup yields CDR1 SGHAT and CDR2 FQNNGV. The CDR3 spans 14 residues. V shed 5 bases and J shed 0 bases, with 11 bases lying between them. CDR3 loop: CASSPRAVSYEQYF. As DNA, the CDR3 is TGTGCCAGCAGCCCACGAGCGGTCTCCTACGAGCAGTACTTC.

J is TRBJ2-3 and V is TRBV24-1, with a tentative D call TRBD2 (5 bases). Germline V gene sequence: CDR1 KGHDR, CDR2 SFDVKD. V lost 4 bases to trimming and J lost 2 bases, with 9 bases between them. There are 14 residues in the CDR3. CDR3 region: CATSEYRDTDTQYF. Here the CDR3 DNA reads TGTGCCACCAGTGAGTACCGGGACACAGATACGCAGTATTTT.

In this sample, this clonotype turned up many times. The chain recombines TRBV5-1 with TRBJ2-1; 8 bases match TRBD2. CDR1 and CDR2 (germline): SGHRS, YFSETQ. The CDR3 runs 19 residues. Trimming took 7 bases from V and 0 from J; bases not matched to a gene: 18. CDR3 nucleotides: TGCGCCAGCCTAAACGGGGGAGCGGGAGAAGGGTCCTCCTACAATGAGCAGTTCTTC. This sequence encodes CASLNGGAGEGSSYNEQFF.

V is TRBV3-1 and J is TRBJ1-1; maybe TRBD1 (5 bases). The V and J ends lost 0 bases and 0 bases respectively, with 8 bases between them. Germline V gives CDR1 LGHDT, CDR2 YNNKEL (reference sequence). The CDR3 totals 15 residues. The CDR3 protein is CASSQDRAMNTEAFF. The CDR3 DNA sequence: TGTGCCAGCAGCCAAGACAGGGCTATGAACACTGAAGCTTTCTTT. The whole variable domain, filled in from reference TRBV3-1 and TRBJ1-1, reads DTAVSQTPKYLVTQMGNDKSIKCEQNLGHDTMYWYKQDSKKFLKIMFSYNNKELIINETVPNRFSPKSPDKAHLNLHINSLELGDSAVYFCASSQDRAMNTEAFFGQGTRLTVV.

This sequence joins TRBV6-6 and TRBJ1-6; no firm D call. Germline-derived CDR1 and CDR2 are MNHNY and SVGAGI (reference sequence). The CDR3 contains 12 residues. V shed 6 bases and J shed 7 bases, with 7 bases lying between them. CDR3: CASRTSNSPLHF. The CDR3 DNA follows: TGTGCCAGCAGAACCTCCAATTCACCCCTCCACTTT.

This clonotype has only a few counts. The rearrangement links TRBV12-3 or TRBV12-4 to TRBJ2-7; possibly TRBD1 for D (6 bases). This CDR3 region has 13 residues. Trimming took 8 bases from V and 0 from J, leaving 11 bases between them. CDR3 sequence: CASGQTSSYEQYF. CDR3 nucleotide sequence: TGTGCCAGCGGACAGACCAGCTCCTACGAGCAGTACTTC.